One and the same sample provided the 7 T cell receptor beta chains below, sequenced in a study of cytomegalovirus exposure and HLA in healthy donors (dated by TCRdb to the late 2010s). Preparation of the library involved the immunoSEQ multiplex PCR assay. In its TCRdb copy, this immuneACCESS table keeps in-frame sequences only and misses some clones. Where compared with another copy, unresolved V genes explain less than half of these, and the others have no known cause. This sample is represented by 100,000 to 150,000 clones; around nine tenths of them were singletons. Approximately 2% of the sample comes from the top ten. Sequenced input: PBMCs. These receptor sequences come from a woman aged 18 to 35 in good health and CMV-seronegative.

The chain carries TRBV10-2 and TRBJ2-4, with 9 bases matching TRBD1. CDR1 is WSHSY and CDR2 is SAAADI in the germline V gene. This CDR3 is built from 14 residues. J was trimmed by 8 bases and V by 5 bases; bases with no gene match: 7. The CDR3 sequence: CASSMGQGWDIQYF. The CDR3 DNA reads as TGCGCCAGCAGTATGGGACAGGGATGGGACATTCAGTACTTC.

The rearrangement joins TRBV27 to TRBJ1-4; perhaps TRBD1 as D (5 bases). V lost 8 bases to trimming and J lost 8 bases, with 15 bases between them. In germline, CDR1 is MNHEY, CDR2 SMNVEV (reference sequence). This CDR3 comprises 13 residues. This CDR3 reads CASQELRGEKLFF. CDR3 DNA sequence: TGTGCCAGCCAGGAATTAAGGGGCGAAAAACTGTTTTTT.

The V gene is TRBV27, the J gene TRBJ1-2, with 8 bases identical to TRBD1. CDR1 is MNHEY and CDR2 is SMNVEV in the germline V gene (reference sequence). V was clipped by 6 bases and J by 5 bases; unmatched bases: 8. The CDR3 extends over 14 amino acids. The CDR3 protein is CASRQSGGGYGYTF. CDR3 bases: TGTGCCAGCAGACAATCAGGGGGCGGATATGGCTACACCTTC.

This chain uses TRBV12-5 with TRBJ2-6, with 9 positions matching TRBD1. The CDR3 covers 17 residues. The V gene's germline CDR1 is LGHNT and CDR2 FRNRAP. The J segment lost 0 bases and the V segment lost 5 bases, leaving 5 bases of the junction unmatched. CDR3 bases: TGTGCTAGTGGTCGGGACAGGGTGCTCTCTGGGGCCAACGTCCTGACTTTC. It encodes CASGRDRVLSGANVLTF.

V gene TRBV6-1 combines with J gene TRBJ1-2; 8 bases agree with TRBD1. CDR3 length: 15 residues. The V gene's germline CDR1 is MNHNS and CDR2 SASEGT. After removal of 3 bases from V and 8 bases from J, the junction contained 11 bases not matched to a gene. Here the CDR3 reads CASSERWQGAYGYTF. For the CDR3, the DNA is TGTGCCAGCAGTGAGCGGTGGCAGGGGGCATACGGCTACACCTTC.

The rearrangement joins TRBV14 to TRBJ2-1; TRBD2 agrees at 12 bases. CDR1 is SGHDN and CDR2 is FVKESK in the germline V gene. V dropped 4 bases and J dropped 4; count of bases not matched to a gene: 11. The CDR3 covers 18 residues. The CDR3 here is CASSPTSGRPHYYNEQFF. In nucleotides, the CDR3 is TGTGCCAGCAGCCCAACTAGCGGGAGGCCCCACTATTACAATGAGCAGTTCTTC.

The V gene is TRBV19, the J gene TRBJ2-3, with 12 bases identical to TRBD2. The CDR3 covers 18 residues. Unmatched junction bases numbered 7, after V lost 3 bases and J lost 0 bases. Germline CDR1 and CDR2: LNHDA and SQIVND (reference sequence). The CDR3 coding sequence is TGTGCCAGTAGTATGTTCTCTGGACTAGCGGGGAGCACAGATACGCAGTATTTT. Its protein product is CASSMFSGLAGSTDTQYF.